The clone carrying this T cell receptor (beta chain) was seen only a few times. Its antigen is not identified. It was via CD45RO/CCR7/CD25/CD127/CD95/CD27 that CD4+ naive, central memory, regulatory and stem cell-like memory cells were sorted. The investigators reverse transcribed all of the isolated RNA, so they sequenced expressed TCRB transcripts. The table came from immunoSEQ multiplex PCR; TCRdb's copy has only in-frame clones and leaves some out. Of 360,000 or so clones listed, roughly a fifth are singletons. This sample was included in a study of beta chain features in type 1 diabetes. Study results and limitations: Within the patient group, naive, central memory and Treg TCRB repertoires appeared more similar to each other than within healthy donors. VDJ junctions sequenced from type 1 diabetes patients showed fewer insertions and more deletions.

The CDR3 spans 15 residues. J was trimmed by 6 bases and V by 0 bases; bases with no gene match: 10. The germline V gene has CDR1 GTSNPN and CDR2 SVGIG (reference sequence). The chain uses TRBV30 and TRBJ1-1; 7 nucleotides line up with TRBD1. Sequencing input: naive CD4+ T cells from blood. This receptor was obtained from a woman between 18 and 30 years old in good health. The CDR3 sequence: CAWSVPGQGVPEAFF. The CDR3 DNA is TGTGCCTGGAGTGTCCCGGGGCAGGGGGTCCCTGAAGCTTTCTTT.